Listed below are T cell receptor beta chains from one sample, sequenced in a study of blood T cell repertoires in COVID-19. Measured with immunoSEQ multiplex PCR; TCRdb has only the in-frame clones, and not every one. The data hold roughly 150,000 clones, with around 79% observed a single time. The specimen sequenced was peripheral blood. Every receptor here comes from a middle-aged man with active or convalescent COVID-19. CDR3s include the opening cysteine and the closing phenylalanine or tryptophan. The D gene is left open where the match is weak. Size is stated for part of the rows, as once, few or many counts, or as a class when the clone is expanded.

clone size,V gene,J gene,D gene,CDR3 protein,CDR3 DNA
-,TRBV28,TRBJ1-6,TRBD1,CASYNSGQGMTPLHF,TGTGCCAGTTATAATTCGGGACAGGGGATGACACCCCTCCACTTT
-,TRBV19,TRBJ1-2,-,CASNAAYGYTF,TGTGCCAGTAATGCGGCCTATGGCTACACCTTC
-,TRBV2,TRBJ1-4,TRBD1,CASSLGQASNEKLFF,TGTGCCAGCAGCCTCGGACAGGCGTCTAATGAAAAACTGTTTTTT
-,TRBV4-2,TRBJ2-5,TRBD2,CASSHLAGTQETQYF,TGTGCCAGCAGCCACCTAGCGGGAACCCAAGAGACCCAGTACTTC
few,TRBV3-1/TRBV3-2,TRBJ1-2,-,CASSRDLGGQGRGVYGYTF,TGTGCCAGCAGTCGAGACTTAGGCGGGCAGGGGAGAGGAGTCTATGGCTACACCTTC
-,TRBV6-1,TRBJ1-2,TRBD1,CASRLQGDNYGYTF,TGTGCCAGCAGACTCCAGGGGGATAACTATGGCTACACCTTC
-,TRBV7-9,TRBJ1-1,TRBD1,CASSPGQGAKTEAFF,TGTGCCAGCAGCCCCGGACAGGGGGCGAAGACTGAAGCTTTCTTT
-,TRBV16,TRBJ1-4,-,CASSQSRQEKLFF,TGTGCCAGCAGCCAATCGAGACAGGAAAAACTGTTTTTT
-,TRBV12-3/TRBV12-4,TRBJ1-1,-,CASMVTRNTEAFF,TGTGCCAGCATGGTCACTCGGAACACTGAAGCTTTCTTT
-,TRBV15,TRBJ2-3,TRBD2,CATSRDQWAGDSDTQYF,TGTGCCACCAGCAGAGATCAATGGGCGGGAGACTCAGATACGCAGTATTTT
-,TRBV10-3,TRBJ2-3,TRBD2,CAISEWEGSTDTQYF,TGTGCCATCAGTGAGTGGGAGGGAAGCACAGATACGCAGTATTTT
-,TRBV27,TRBJ1-2,TRBD1,CASSLYRGNYGYTF,TGTGCCAGCAGTTTATACAGGGGAAACTATGGCTACACCTTC
-,TRBV27,TRBJ2-3,TRBD1,CASSLQTGVEGADTQYF,TGTGCCAGCAGTTTACAAACAGGGGTGGAAGGGGCCGATACGCAGTATTTT
few,TRBV25-1,TRBJ2-2,-,CARGLAGAYTGELFF,TGTGCCAGGGGACTTGCGGGGGCCTACACCGGGGAGCTGTTTTTT
-,TRBV9,TRBJ2-7,-,CASSVTGTNEQYF,TGTGCCAGCAGCGTGACCGGGACAAACGAGCAGTACTTC
-,TRBV7-8,TRBJ1-6,TRBD1,CASSSIRTGPSPLHF,TGTGCCAGCAGCTCAATACGGACAGGACCTTCACCCCTCCACTTT
-,TRBV7-9,TRBJ2-7,-,CASSPVLEISYEQYF,TGTGCCAGCAGCCCCGTTCTGGAGATTTCCTACGAGCAGTACTTC
-,TRBV28,TRBJ2-3,-,CASISWGRGTDTQYF,TGTGCCAGCATCTCTTGGGGGCGTGGGACAGATACGCAGTATTTT
-,TRBV19,TRBJ2-1,TRBD1,CASSPPLGTVGYNEQFF,TGTGCCAGTAGTCCACCGCTCGGGACAGTGGGGTACAATGAGCAGTTCTTC
-,TRBV2,TRBJ1-3,-,CASSESHISGNTIYF,TGTGCCAGCAGTGAAAGCCATATCTCTGGAAACACCATATATTTT
-,TRBV9,TRBJ2-3,-,CASSLEGVPDTQYF,TGTGCCAGCAGCCTAGAGGGAGTCCCAGATACGCAGTATTTT
once,TRBV29-1,TRBJ2-3,-,CSVGRTDTQYF,TGCAGCGTTGGGCGCACAGATACGCAGTATTTT
-,TRBV15,TRBJ1-2,TRBD1,CATSRDPGRGHGYTF,TGTGCCACCAGCAGAGATCCCGGCAGGGGGCATGGCTACACCTTC
-,TRBV9,TRBJ2-1,-,CASSVVVTGINEQFF,TGTGCCAGCAGCGTAGTTGTGACAGGTATCAATGAGCAGTTCTTC
-,TRBV6-5,TRBJ2-7,TRBD2,CASSYGGGQYF,TGTGCCAGCAGTTACGGCGGGGGGCAGTACTTC
-,TRBV28,TRBJ2-7,TRBD1,CASTSIDRGIYEQYF,TGTGCCAGCACCTCGATCGACAGGGGCATCTACGAGCAGTACTTC
-,TRBV23-1,TRBJ1-3,TRBD1,CASSLPGQNSGNTIYF,TGCGCCAGCAGTCTCCCGGGACAGAACTCTGGAAACACCATATATTTT
-,TRBV18,TRBJ1-1,-,CASSAGHANTEAFF,TGTGCCAGCTCAGCTGGACACGCGAACACTGAAGCTTTCTTT
-,TRBV5-4,TRBJ1-3,TRBD1,CASSLGLGRGRSGNTIYF,TGTGCCAGCAGCTTGGGATTAGGAAGGGGGCGATCAGGAAACACCATATATTTT
once,TRBV18,TRBJ2-1,TRBD1,CASSPGTGGFF,TGTGCCAGCTCACCTGGGACAGGGGGGTTCTTC
once,TRBV7-2,TRBJ1-2,TRBD1,CASSSDRDPYGYTF,TGTGCCAGCAGCTCGGACAGGGATCCCTATGGCTACACCTTC
-,TRBV7-8,TRBJ1-5,TRBD1,CASSLVRNRGYQPQHF,TGTGCCAGCAGCTTAGTAAGGAACAGGGGTTATCAGCCCCAGCATTTT
-,TRBV28,TRBJ1-1,-,CASTNRDVGTEAFF,TGTGCCAGCACTAACAGGGATGTTGGCACTGAAGCTTTCTTT
once,TRBV5-1,TRBJ2-1,TRBD2,CASSLRTSGSNEQFF,TGCGCCAGCAGCTTGCGGACTAGCGGGAGTAATGAGCAGTTCTTC
-,TRBV6-6,TRBJ2-3,TRBD1,CASQRQGTDTQYF,TGTGCCAGTCAGCGACAGGGTACAGATACGCAGTATTTT
-,TRBV7-7,TRBJ2-2,-,CASSLDTGVGGELFF,TGTGCCAGCAGCTTAGATACGGGAGTAGGCGGGGAGCTGTTTTTT
-,TRBV18,TRBJ2-7,TRBD1,CASSPGTGDPYEQYF,TGTGCCAGCTCACCAGGGACAGGGGACCCCTACGAGCAGTACTTC
-,TRBV28,TRBJ1-2,TRBD1,CASSSGQAYGYTF,TGTGCCAGCAGTTCCGGACAGGCCTATGGCTACACCTTC
-,TRBV6-5,TRBJ1-1,TRBD1,CASSYSRGLRTEAFF,TGTGCCAGCAGTTACTCCAGGGGGCTGAGGACTGAAGCTTTCTTT
once,TRBV27,TRBJ2-2,-,CASSFNQGSYTGELFF,TGTGCCAGCAGTTTTAACCAGGGGTCCTACACCGGGGAGCTGTTTTTT
many,TRBV7-6,TRBJ2-7,-,CASSLVAGLLYEQYF,TGTGCCAGCAGCTTAGTTGCGGGCCTTCTCTACGAGCAGTACTTC
-,TRBV6-5,TRBJ2-1,TRBD2,CASVAGARNNEQFF,TGTGCCAGCGTAGCGGGAGCTCGGAACAATGAGCAGTTCTTC
-,TRBV6-5,TRBJ1-1,TRBD1,CASSLRQGVTEAFF,TGTGCCAGCAGTTTAAGACAGGGGGTGACTGAAGCTTTCTTT
-,TRBV4-1,TRBJ2-7,-,CASSHAGLSSYEQYF,TGCGCCAGCAGCCACGCGGGGTTAAGCTCCTACGAGCAGTACTTC
-,TRBV24-1,TRBJ1-2,TRBD1,CATSESDRGQGGYTF,TGTGCCACCAGTGAATCGGACAGGGGGCAAGGAGGCTACACCTTC
-,TRBV5-1,TRBJ1-4,-,CASSSQKPSEKLFF,TGCGCCAGCAGCTCCCAAAAACCCAGTGAAAAACTGTTTTTT
-,TRBV9,TRBJ2-5,TRBD2,CASSVASGQETQYF,TGTGCCAGCAGCGTGGCTAGCGGCCAAGAGACCCAGTACTTC
few,TRBV19,TRBJ2-7,TRBD1,CASRSPGQDSEQYF,TGTGCCAGTAGATCCCCGGGACAGGACTCCGAGCAGTACTTC
-,TRBV2,TRBJ1-3,-,CASSSNGNTIYF,TGTGCCAGCAGCTCTAACGGAAACACCATATATTTT
-,TRBV29-1,TRBJ2-7,TRBD2,CSVLLADLSNSYEQYF,TGCAGCGTTCTCCTAGCGGACCTCTCTAACTCCTACGAGCAGTACTTC
-,TRBV4-2,TRBJ1-1,-,CASSQFFRLNTEAFF,TGTGCCAGCAGCCAATTTTTTCGGTTGAACACTGAAGCTTTCTTT
-,TRBV10-3,TRBJ2-5,TRBD2,CAISDSGRTETQYF,TGTGCCATCAGTGACAGCGGGAGAACGGAGACCCAGTACTTC
-,TRBV2,TRBJ2-1,TRBD2,CASSENLAGPGLDEQFF,TGTGCCAGCAGTGAAAATCTAGCGGGGCCAGGACTAGATGAGCAGTTCTTC
-,TRBV9,TRBJ2-1,TRBD2,CASSVAWASGLYNEQFF,TGTGCCAGCAGCGTAGCGTGGGCTAGCGGACTTTACAATGAGCAGTTCTTC
few,TRBV19,TRBJ2-1,-,CASSIVRGNEQFF,TGTGCCAGTAGTATAGTGCGGGGAAATGAGCAGTTCTTC
-,TRBV5-1,TRBJ2-3,TRBD2,CASSLGLAGGPDTQYF,TGCGCCAGCAGCTTGGGGCTAGCGGGAGGTCCAGATACGCAGTATTTT
-,TRBV3-1/TRBV3-2,TRBJ2-3,TRBD2,CASSKTSGRALSYTQYF,TGTGCCAGCAGCAAAACTAGCGGGAGGGCCCTGAGTTATACGCAGTATTTT
-,TRBV7-8,TRBJ2-2,TRBD2,CASSLWPSGKAGELFF,TGTGCCAGCAGCTTATGGCCTAGCGGGAAAGCCGGGGAGCTGTTTTTT